The TCR beta chain described here comes from a study of T-cell reconstitution after alpha-beta-depleted transplantation in children. Germline V CDR1 and CDR2: SGHDN, FVKESK. There are 16 residues in the CDR3. Trimming removed 0 bases at V and 2 bases at J, with 12 bases between. The TCRbeta library was prepared with unique molecular identifiers. TCRdb reprocessed the PCR reads via MiXCR and lists one record per CDR3 protein. The repertoire holds about 690,000 distinct CDR3 sequences, with 16% as singletons. The sample consisted of PBMCs from the stem cell graft donor, taken from the stem cell graft. The clonotype originates from a human donor who donated a stem cell graft to a child with acute myeloid leukemia. This rearrangement joins TRBV14 to TRBJ2-3; no firm D call. The DNA of the CDR3 is TGTGCCAGCAGCCAAGAATCTTTCTTCTACACAGATACGCAGTATTTT. Translated: CASSQESFFYTDTQYF. Looking up the rest from reference TRBV14 and TRBJ2-3 gives the full variable domain: EAGVTQFPSHSVIEKGQTVTLRCDPISGHDNLYWYRRVMGKEIKFLLHFVKESKQDESGMPNNRFLAERTGGTYSTLKVQPAELEDSGVYFCASSQESFFYTDTQYFGPGTRLTVL.